A selection of T cell receptor beta chains follows, all from one sample in a study of cytomegalovirus exposure and HLA in healthy donors. Assay: immunoSEQ multiplex PCR; the TCRdb copy retains only in-frame clones and omits some. The table shows under 200,000 clones, with almost 85% occurring only once. Sequencing was carried out using PBMCs. These receptor sequences come from a boy between 2 and 10 years old in good health and CMV-seronegative. Each CDR3 is given with its conserved first and last residue. The D gene is left open where the match is weak. For some rows the clone size is stated as once, few or many, or as a class when expanded; others skip it.

V,size,J,D,CDR3,DNA
TRBV19,.,TRBJ2-1,TRBD2,CASRKAGVNNEQFF,TGTGCCAGTAGGAAAGCGGGGGTGAACAATGAGCAGTTCTTC
TRBV5-1,.,TRBJ1-2,.,CASSFRGSFYGYTF,TGCGCCAGCAGCTTTCGAGGGTCCTTCTATGGCTACACCTTC
TRBV4-1,few,TRBJ2-7,.,CASSPMTGSNGYEQYF,TGCGCCAGCAGTCCAATGACAGGCTCGAACGGCTACGAGCAGTACTTC
TRBV28,once,TRBJ1-1,.,CASTLRGAGNTEAFF,TGTGCCAGCACCTTGCGGGGGGCGGGTAACACTGAAGCTTTCTTT
TRBV5-1,few,TRBJ2-3,.,CASWGVRADTQYF,TGCGCCAGCTGGGGAGTCCGGGCGGATACGCAGTATTTT
TRBV5-1,.,TRBJ2-7,.,CASSLGQGIDEQYF,TGCGCCAGCAGCTTGGGGCAGGGAATCGACGAGCAGTACTTC
TRBV18,once,TRBJ2-7,.,CASSPFPVRDISYEQYF,TGTGCCAGCTCTCCTTTCCCCGTTCGGGACATATCCTACGAGCAGTACTTC
TRBV2,.,TRBJ1-1,TRBD1,CASGEQGAPTEAFF,TGTGCCAGCGGGGAACAGGGGGCGCCCACTGAAGCTTTCTTT
TRBV5-1,.,TRBJ2-5,TRBD2,CASSFFTLGTTEETQYF,TGCGCCAGCAGCTTTTTCACCCTCGGGACTACAGAAGAGACCCAGTACTTC
TRBV28,.,TRBJ2-1,.,CASRARRGNNEQFF,TGTGCCAGCAGGGCCCGGAGGGGTAACAATGAGCAGTTCTTC
TRBV7-9,.,TRBJ1-1,TRBD1,CASSSETGGSVAFF,TGTGCCAGCAGCTCCGAAACAGGGGGCTCGGTAGCTTTCTTT
TRBV18,.,TRBJ2-1,TRBD2,CASSPNGGDEQFF,TGTGCCAGCTCACCTAATGGGGGGGATGAGCAGTTCTTC
TRBV19,.,TRBJ2-3,TRBD2,CASSSLQLAALKMKSTDTQYF,TGTGCCAGTAGTTCCCTTCAGCTAGCGGCCCTTAAAATGAAGAGCACAGATACGCAGTATTTT
TRBV19,.,TRBJ2-5,.,CASSFANREETQYF,TGTGCCAGTAGTTTTGCAAACAGGGAAGAGACCCAGTACTTC